Listed here are 22 T cell receptor beta chains from one sample, sequenced in a study of blood T cells in healthy people across ages. Alongside a J-beta primer mix, a sample-barcoded 5' primer served in a second PCR lasting about 7 to 12 cycles. In TCRdb, the 5' RACE reads were re-called with MiXCR into one record per CDR3 protein. In the table there are roughly 680,000 distinct CDR3 sequences, 45% to 50% of which are singletons. Sample: blood. All receptors derive from a woman aged 55-69 years in good health.

J is TRBJ2-1 and V is TRBV7-2; no clear D gene. From germline, CDR1 is SGHTA and CDR2 FQGNSA. The CDR3 is 13 amino acids. Trimming removed 5 bases from V and 6 bases from J, with 11 bases in between. CDR3 DNA: TGTGCCAGCAGCGTAGTCTCGCTCAATGAGCAGTTCTTC. It specifies CASSVVSLNEQFF.

The V call is TRBV4-3, the J call TRBJ2-7; D is possibly TRBD2 (6 bases). The last part of the DNA fits TRBJ2-5 better; the J call may be wrong. The length of the CDR3 is 17 residues. Germline-derived CDR1 and CDR2 are LGHNA and YSLEER. The CDR3 loop is CASSQDEGRLVGETQYF. The CDR3 coding sequence is TGCGCCAGCAGCCAAGATGAGGGCCGACTAGTGGGAGAGACCCAGTACTTC.

The V call is TRBV5-1, the J call TRBJ2-2; no clear D gene. Germline assignment: CDR1 SGHRS and CDR2 YFSETQ. This CDR3 region has 14 residues. V was cut by 0 bases and J by 4 bases, with 7 bases left in between. CDR3 nucleotide sequence: TGCGCCAGCAGCTTGGAACCGTCCACCGGGGAGCTGTTTTTT. Residues: CASSLEPSTGELFF.

The table lists this clonotype with a few counts. V gene TRBV12-3 or TRBV12-4 combines with J gene TRBJ1-6; possible D gene TRBD1, 5 bases. This CDR3 spans 15 amino acids. Trimming shortened V by 7 bases and J by 9 bases, and 19 bases separated the two germline ends. The CDR3, as DNA: TGTGCCAGCACCCGGAGGGTAGGTGGGACTTCACCCCTCCACTTT. Protein product: CASTRRVGGTSPLHF.

V and J are TRBV10-3 and TRBJ2-1, with D possibly matching TRBD1 (5 bases). This CDR3 has 14 residues. Germline V lookup: CDR1 ENHRY, CDR2 SYGVKD. V was pared by 10 bases and J by 0 bases, with 13 bases between. The DNA for the CDR3 is TGTGCCACCAAGACAGTTAGCTCCTACAATGAGCAGTTCTTC. This encodes CATKTVSSYNEQFF.

This chain uses TRBV4-2 with TRBJ2-7; D might be TRBD2 (8 bases). Germline assignment: CDR1 LGHNA and CDR2 YNFKEQ. Trimming stripped 0 bases from V and 5 bases from J, with 17 bases between. This CDR3 region has 16 residues. The CDR3 bases are TGTGCCAGCAGCCAAGATGGTGGTAGCGGGACAGACGAGCAGTACTTC. Encoded protein: CASSQDGGSGTDEQYF.

The chain employs TRBV2 and TRBJ1-2; D remains ambiguous. Germline lookup yields CDR1 SNHLY and CDR2 FYNNEI. Trimming stripped 6 bases from V and 1 base from J, with 9 bases between. This CDR3 contains 13 residues. CDR3 coding DNA: TGTGCCAGCAGGCAGGAAGTTAACTATGGCTACACCTTC. Translated, it gives CASRQEVNYGYTF.

This clonotype has just one count. The CDR3 region has the DNA TGTGCCAGCAGTTTAGGGGCACCTAACTATGGCTACACCTTC. Protein: CASSLGAPNYGYTF. The gene calls are TRBV27 and TRBJ1-2; a possible D gene is TRBD1 (5 bases). Trimming removed 2 bases at V and 0 bases at J, with 7 bases between. This CDR3 is built from 14 residues. The germline gives CDR1 MNHEY, CDR2 SMNVEV (reference sequence).

The J gene is TRBJ1-2, the V gene TRBV28; 7 nucleotides match TRBD1. V dropped 5 bases and J dropped 8; count of bases not matched to a gene: 29. CDR1 and CDR2 (germline): MDHEN, SYDVKM. There are 20 residues in the CDR3. In DNA, the CDR3 is TGTGCCAGCAGTCTCCCTAGGACAGGCTCAGATGCCTTTAAACTACGAGGCTACACCTTC. It codes for CASSLPRTGSDAFKLRGYTF.

The V call is TRBV7-9, the J call TRBJ2-7, with a tentative D call TRBD1 (6 bases). The CDR3 is made up of 12 amino acids. Trimming left V 3 bases short and J 6 bases short, with 9 bases between. In germline, CDR1 is SEHNR, CDR2 FQNEAQ (reference sequence). CDR3 sequence: CASSFVQGEQYF. For the CDR3, the DNA is TGTGCCAGCAGCTTCGTACAGGGCGAGCAGTACTTC.

This clonotype was recorded a few times. The gene calls are TRBV5-1 and TRBJ1-2; D not resolved. The CDR3 has 14 amino acids. Germline V gene sequence: CDR1 SGHRS, CDR2 YFSETQ. V lost 4 bases to trimming and J lost 4 bases, with 14 bases between them. The CDR3 loop reads CASSPESSSYGYTF. The CDR3 DNA sequence: TGCGCCAGCAGCCCCGAAAGTTCCTCCTATGGCTACACCTTC.

This chain joins TRBV7-3 and TRBJ1-2; D perhaps matches TRBD1 (5 bases). Germline-derived CDR1 and CDR2 are SGHTA and FQGTGA. The CDR3 spans 15 residues. V lost 3 bases and J 3 bases, leaving 14 bases between the germline ends. Here the CDR3 DNA reads TGTGCCAGCAGCTTGTATTCGGGGCAAGACTATGGCTACACCTTC. Its translation is CASSLYSGQDYGYTF.

The chain has TRBV12-3 or TRBV12-4 and TRBJ2-5; D remains unclear. This CDR3 is built from 12 residues. V was pared by 3 bases and J by 7 bases, with 9 bases between. The CDR3 region is CASSFFWGTQYF. In DNA form, the CDR3 reads TGTGCCAGCAGTTTCTTCTGGGGGACCCAGTACTTC.

V usage is TRBV6-6 and J usage is TRBJ1-5; 8 bases are a match to TRBD1. This CDR3 comprises 16 residues. V lost 2 bases and J lost 5; bases outside the gene matches: 8. The germline CDR1 and CDR2 sequences are MNHNY and SVGAGI (reference sequence). The CDR3 DNA reads as TGTGCCAGCAGTTACCCGGACAGGGATGAAGATCAGCCCCAGCATTTT. This encodes CASSYPDRDEDQPQHF.

The rearrangement joins TRBV7-2 to TRBJ2-4; D is perhaps TRBD1 (6 bases). The germline V and J ends were trimmed by 6 bases and 1 base, with 16 bases remaining between them. Germline V CDR1 and CDR2: SGHTA, FQGNSA. This CDR3 spans 16 amino acids. In nucleotides, the CDR3 is TGTGCCAGCAGTCAACAGGGCCCGGGGGCCAAAAACATTCAGTACTTC. This translates into CASSQQGPGAKNIQYF.

V is TRBV4-2 and J is TRBJ2-3; 7 bases agree with TRBD2. The V segment lost 5 bases and the J segment 0 bases; nucleotides outside the gene matches: 11. Germline CDR1 reads LGHNA; CDR2 reads YNFKEQ. This CDR3 has 17 residues. The CDR3 DNA is TGTGCCAGCAGCACCCAGTCTAGCGGAGCCAGCACAGATACGCAGTATTTT. This gives the protein CASSTQSSGASTDTQYF.

This clonotype has just a few counts. The gene calls are TRBV12-3 or TRBV12-4 and TRBJ2-7, with TRBD1 matching 8 bases. CDR3 length equals 16 residues. With 0 bases clipped from V and 6 bases from J, the junction kept 10 bases outside the gene matches. CDR3 in DNA: TGTGCCAGCAGTTTAGCCTGGACAGGGAAGGGTACCGAGCAGTACTTC. It specifies CASSLAWTGKGTEQYF.

This clonotype has more than one count but fewer than ten. The rearrangement uses TRBV28 and TRBJ2-1; weak D call: TRBD2 (5 bases). The CDR3 contains 16 residues. Germline CDR1 reads MDHEN; CDR2 reads SYDVKM. Trimming shortened V by 1 base and J by 1 base, and 11 bases separated the two germline ends. For the CDR3, the DNA is TGTGCCAGCAGTTTATCGGGCGGGCGGTCCTACAATGAGCAGTTCTTC. This gives the protein CASSLSGGRSYNEQFF.

This clonotype was recorded only once. The chain couples TRBV28 to TRBJ2-1; TRBD1 might be the D (5 bases). The germline V gene encodes CDR1 MDHEN and CDR2 SYDVKM. The ends were cut back, 7 bases at V and 3 bases at J, with 13 bases in the middle. The CDR3 extends over 14 amino acids. The DNA of the CDR3 is TGTGCCAGCAATGTTTTCCAGGGCTACAATGAGCAGTTCTTC. Translated: CASNVFQGYNEQFF.

V is TRBV9 and J is TRBJ1-6; the D is unclear. The CDR3 length is 14 residues. Germline V gives CDR1 SGDLS, CDR2 YYNGEE. V lost 0 bases and J 8 bases, leaving 9 bases between the germline ends. In DNA form, the CDR3 reads TGTGCCAGCAGCGTAGACGTTCCCGATTCACCCCTCCACTTT. It is translated as CASSVDVPDSPLHF. Complete variable domain (other parts from reference TRBV9 and TRBJ1-6): DSGVTQTPKHLITATGQRVTLRCSPRSGDLSVYWYQQSLDQGLQFLIQYYNGEERAKGNILERFSAQQFPDLHSELNLSSLELGDSALYFCASSVDVPDSPLHFGNGTRLTVT.

The chain has TRBV11-2 and TRBJ2-1; 7 nucleotides line up with TRBD1. The DNA end favors TRBJ2-7, so the J call may be wrong. Per germline, CDR1 SGHAT and CDR2 FQNNGV. The CDR3 sequence is 15 residues long. The CDR3 sequence is CASSARTGSYNEQYF. CDR3 nucleotide sequence: TGTGCCAGCAGCGCCCGGACAGGCTCCTACAATGAGCAGTACTTC.

The genes are TRBV20-1 and TRBJ2-3; possibly TRBD2 for D (6 bases). The length of the CDR3 is 13 residues. Germline CDR1 and CDR2: DFQATT and SNEGSKA (reference sequence). In DNA form, the CDR3 reads TGCAGCGCTCTTTTGCGGGATAAAGATACGCAGTATTTT. It codes for CSALLRDKDTQYF.